Following are 13 T cell receptor beta chains from one sample sequenced in a study of blood T cell repertoires in COVID-19. The table came from immunoSEQ multiplex PCR; TCRdb's copy has only in-frame clones and leaves some out. The sample gives some 200,000 clones, approximately 83% of which show up once; roughly 2.4% is in the top ten. Input material: peripheral blood. The receptor set was obtained from a woman aged 55-75 years with acute or convalescent COVID-19.

This chain joins TRBV5-1 and TRBJ1-1, with a possible D match to TRBD1 (6 bases). V dropped 8 bases and J dropped 5 bases, with 19 bases sitting between them. The CDR3 is made up of 14 amino acids. The V gene's germline CDR1 is SGHRS and CDR2 YFSETQ. The CDR3 region is CASTVSRGGTEAFF. In DNA, the CDR3 is TGCGCCAGTACTGTTTCGAGAGGGGGAACTGAAGCTTTCTTT.

The CDR3 DNA is TGTGCCAGCAGCTTGCAGTCAGTGGGAAACACCATATATTTT. Amino acid sequence: CASSLQSVGNTIYF. The chain couples TRBV7-9 to TRBJ1-3; D is uncertain. CDR1 and CDR2 (germline): SEHNR, FQNEAQ (reference sequence). V was shortened by 3 bases and J by 4 bases, with 10 bases between the two germline ends. There are 14 residues in the CDR3.

The V gene is TRBV6-6, the J gene TRBJ1-1, with D perhaps matching TRBD1 (6 bases). This CDR3 is 14 amino acids long. Trimming removed 5 bases at V and 2 bases at J, with 12 bases between. CDR1 and CDR2 from the germline V gene are MNHNY and SVGAGI (reference sequence). The CDR3 bases are TGTGCCAGCAGTCACAGGGAACCCAACACTGAAGCTTTCTTT. Translating gives CASSHREPNTEAFF.

The chain joins TRBV15 to TRBJ1-6, with D perhaps matching TRBD1 (6 bases). V shed 2 bases and J shed 8 bases, with 10 bases lying between them. Germline CDR1 reads LNHNV; CDR2 reads YYDKDF (reference sequence). This CDR3 region has 14 residues. The CDR3 loop reads CATSRSNRDSPLHF. The CDR3 DNA reads TGTGCCACCAGCAGATCGAACAGGGATTCACCCCTCCACTTT.

The chain employs TRBV6-5 and TRBJ2-7, with D perhaps matching TRBD1 (6 bases). V lost 5 bases to trimming and J lost 2 bases, with 13 bases between them. CDR1 is MNHEY and CDR2 is SVGAGI in the germline V gene. This CDR3 spans 14 amino acids. The CDR3 region is CASSKDRQTYEQYF. CDR3 bases: TGTGCCAGCAGTAAGGACAGACAAACCTACGAGCAGTACTTC.

This clone was recorded once. The chain uses TRBV28 and TRBJ1-6, with D possibly TRBD1 on 5 matching bases. The CDR3 is 18 amino acids. Trimming removed 5 bases at V and 7 bases at J, with 24 bases between. Germline assignment: CDR1 MDHEN and CDR2 SYDVKM. CDR3 protein: CASSTTGQGLMGNSPLHF. In DNA, the CDR3 is TGTGCCAGCAGTACCACCGGTCAGGGACTGATGGGGAATTCACCCCTCCACTTT. Full variable domain (rest looked up from reference TRBV28 and TRBJ1-6): DVKVTQSSRYLVKRTGEKVFLECVQDMDHENMFWYRQDPGLGLRLIYFSYDVKMKEKGDIPEGYSVSREKKERFSLILESASTNQTSMYLCASSTTGQGLMGNSPLHFGNGTRLTVT.

V usage is TRBV6-5 and J usage is TRBJ1-5, with 9 bases lining up with TRBD1. From germline, CDR1 is MNHEY and CDR2 SVGAGI. CDR3 size: 15 residues. Trimming took 8 bases from V and 9 from J; bases not matched to a gene: 14. CDR3 loop: CASATFGTGIRPQHF. In DNA form, the CDR3 reads TGTGCCAGCGCCACCTTCGGGACAGGGATCAGGCCCCAGCATTTT.

J is TRBJ1-2 and V is TRBV29-1; 8 bases match TRBD1. V dropped 7 bases and J dropped 8; count of bases not matched to a gene: 6. This CDR3 has 11 residues. Germline-derived CDR1 and CDR2 are SQVTM and ANQGSEA. The CDR3 region has the DNA TGCAGCGCCAGGGGGCAGGAAGGCTACACCTTC. As protein: CSARGQEGYTF. The entire variable domain, with the rest obtained from reference TRBV29-1 and TRBJ1-2, is as follows: SAVISQKPSRDICQRGTSLTIQCQVDSQVTMMFWYRQQPGQSLTLIATANQGSEATYESGFVIDKFPISRPNLTFSTLTVSNMSPEDSSIYLCSARGQEGYTFGSGTRLTVV.

This chain uses TRBV4-1 with TRBJ1-1; tentative D call: TRBD1 (5 bases). V was clipped by 0 bases and J by 3 bases, with 11 bases between them. Germline assignment: CDR1 MGHRA and CDR2 YSYEKL. This CDR3 contains 15 residues. The CDR3 spells CASSQDIQGHTEAFF. As DNA, the CDR3 is TGCGCCAGCAGCCAAGATATCCAGGGCCACACTGAAGCTTTCTTT.

This clone was seen once. The rearrangement joins TRBV27 to TRBJ1-6; weak D call: TRBD1 (6 bases). CDR3 length equals 14 residues. The V and J ends lost 5 bases and 9 bases respectively, with 14 bases between them. From germline, CDR1 is MNHEY and CDR2 SMNVEV (reference sequence). The CDR3 loop is CASSPQGLGSPLHF. The CDR3 DNA follows: TGTGCCAGCAGTCCCCAGGGGTTAGGTTCACCCCTCCACTTT.

This clone was picked up a small number of times. This CDR3 reads CASSLGVTGYTEAFF. CDR3 in DNA: TGTGCCAGCAGCTTGGGAGTAACAGGGTACACTGAAGCTTTCTTT. This chain links TRBV7-9 with TRBJ1-1; perhaps TRBD1 as D (6 bases). V was pared by 3 bases and J by 3 bases, with 14 bases between. The CDR3 consists of 15 residues. CDR1 SEHNR and CDR2 FQNEAQ come from the germline V gene (reference sequence).

This chain links TRBV7-2 with TRBJ1-1; possibly TRBD1 for D (5 bases). From germline, CDR1 is SGHTA and CDR2 FQGNSA. V gave up 5 bases and J gave up 1 base, with 17 bases separating them. The CDR3 length is 16 residues. The CDR3 sequence is CASSRGARSSNTEAFF. Here the CDR3 DNA reads TGTGCCAGCAGCCGCGGGGCGAGAAGTTCGAACACTGAAGCTTTCTTT.

The chain carries TRBV18 and TRBJ2-5; D gene uncertain. The CDR3 contains 14 residues. Trimming cost V 1 base and J 2 bases, with 8 bases left between them. CDR1 and CDR2 from the germline V gene are KGHSH and LQKENI. This CDR3 is CASSPRHRQETQYF. In DNA, the CDR3 is TGTGCCAGCTCACCACGTCACAGACAAGAGACCCAGTACTTC.